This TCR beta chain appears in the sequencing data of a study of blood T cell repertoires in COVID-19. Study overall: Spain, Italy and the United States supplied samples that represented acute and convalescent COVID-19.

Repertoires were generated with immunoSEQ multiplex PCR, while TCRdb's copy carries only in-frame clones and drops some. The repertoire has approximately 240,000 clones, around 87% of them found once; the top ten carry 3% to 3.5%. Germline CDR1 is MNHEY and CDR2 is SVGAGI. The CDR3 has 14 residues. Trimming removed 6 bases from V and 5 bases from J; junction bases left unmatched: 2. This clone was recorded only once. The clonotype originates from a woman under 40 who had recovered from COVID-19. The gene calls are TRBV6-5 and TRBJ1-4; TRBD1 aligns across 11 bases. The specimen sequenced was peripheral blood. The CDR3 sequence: CASSRDRGNEKLFF. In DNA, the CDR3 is TGTGCCAGCAGCAGGGACAGGGGGAATGAAAAACTGTTTTTT.